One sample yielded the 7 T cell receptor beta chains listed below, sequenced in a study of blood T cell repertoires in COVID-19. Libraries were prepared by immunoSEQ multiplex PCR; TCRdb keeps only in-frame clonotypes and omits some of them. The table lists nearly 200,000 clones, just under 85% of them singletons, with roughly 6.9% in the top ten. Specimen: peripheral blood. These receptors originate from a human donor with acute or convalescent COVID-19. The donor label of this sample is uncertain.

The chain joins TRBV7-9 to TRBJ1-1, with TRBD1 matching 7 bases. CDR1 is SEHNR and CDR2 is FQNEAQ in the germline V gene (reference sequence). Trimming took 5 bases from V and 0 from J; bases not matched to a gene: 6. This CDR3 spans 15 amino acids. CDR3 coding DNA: TGTGCCAGCAGCCTAGGGACAGCCATGAACACTGAAGCTTTCTTT. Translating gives CASSLGTAMNTEAFF.

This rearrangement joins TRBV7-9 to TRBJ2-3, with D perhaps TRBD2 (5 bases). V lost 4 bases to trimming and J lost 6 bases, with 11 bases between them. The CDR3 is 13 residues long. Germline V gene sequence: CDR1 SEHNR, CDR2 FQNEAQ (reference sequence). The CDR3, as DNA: TGTGCCAGCAGCTACTCGGGAAGGGATACGCAGTATTTT. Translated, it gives CASSYSGRDTQYF.

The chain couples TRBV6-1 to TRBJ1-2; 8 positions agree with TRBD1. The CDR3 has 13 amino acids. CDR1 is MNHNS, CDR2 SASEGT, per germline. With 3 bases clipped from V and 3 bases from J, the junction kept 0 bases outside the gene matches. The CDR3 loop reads CASSEDRDYGYTF. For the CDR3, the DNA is TGTGCCAGCAGTGAGGACAGGGACTATGGCTACACCTTC.

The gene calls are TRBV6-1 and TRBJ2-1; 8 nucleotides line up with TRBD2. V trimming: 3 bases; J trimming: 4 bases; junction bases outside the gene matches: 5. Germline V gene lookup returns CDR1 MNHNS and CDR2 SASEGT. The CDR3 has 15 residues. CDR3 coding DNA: TGTGCCAGCAGTGATCAGCGGGAGACATACAATGAGCAGTTCTTC. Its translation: CASSDQRETYNEQFF.

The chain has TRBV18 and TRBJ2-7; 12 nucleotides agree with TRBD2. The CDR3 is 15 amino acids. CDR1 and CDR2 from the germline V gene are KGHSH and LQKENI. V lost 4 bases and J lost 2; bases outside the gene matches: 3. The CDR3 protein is CASSQGLAGPYEQYF. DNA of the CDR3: TGTGCCAGCTCACAGGGACTAGCGGGCCCCTACGAGCAGTACTTC. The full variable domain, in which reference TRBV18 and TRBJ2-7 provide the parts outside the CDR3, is NAGVMQNPRHLVRRRGQEARLRCSPMKGHSHVYWYRQLPEEGLKFMVYLQKENIIDESGMPKERFSAEFPKEGPSILRIQQVVRGDSAAYFCASSQGLAGPYEQYFGPGTRLTVT.

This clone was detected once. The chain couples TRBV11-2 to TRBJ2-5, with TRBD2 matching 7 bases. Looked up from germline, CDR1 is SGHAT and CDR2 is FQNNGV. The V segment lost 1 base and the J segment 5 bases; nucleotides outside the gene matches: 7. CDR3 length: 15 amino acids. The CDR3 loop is CASSLGTGAGETQYF. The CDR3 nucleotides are TGTGCCAGCAGCTTAGGGACGGGAGCGGGGGAGACCCAGTACTTC.

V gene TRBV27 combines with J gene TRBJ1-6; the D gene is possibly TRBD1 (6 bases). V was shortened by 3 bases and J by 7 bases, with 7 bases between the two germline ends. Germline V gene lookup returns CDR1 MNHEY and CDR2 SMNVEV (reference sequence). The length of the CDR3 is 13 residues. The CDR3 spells CASSFRGNSPLHF. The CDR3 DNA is TGTGCCAGCAGTTTCAGGGGCAATTCACCCCTCCACTTT.